The source of this TCR beta chain is a study of Tregs in tolerant kidney transplant recipients. Study-wide results and caveats: Tregs expanded with activated donor B cells seemed most donor-specific.

About this clone itself: Its cognate antigen is unknown.

The repertoire was sequenced with immunoSEQ multiplex PCR; TCRdb's copy has only in-frame clones and lacks some. The sample yields approximately 60,000 clones, 95% to 98% seen once. Deletions cut 0 bases from V and 2 bases from J, with 17 bases between. This CDR3 is built from 17 residues. The germline V gene encodes CDR1 LGHNA and CDR2 YSLEER. The receptor was derived from a human donor who received a combined kidney and bone marrow transplant. Source: Tregs from blood, taken before the transplant. The V and J genes are TRBV4-3 and TRBJ2-7; the D gene is possibly TRBD1 (6 bases). CDR3 in amino acids: CASSQDHWKGHPYEQYF. In DNA, the CDR3 is TGCGCCAGCAGCCAAGATCACTGGAAGGGACATCCCTACGAGCAGTACTTC.